Each of the 5 T cell receptor beta chains below was sequenced from the same sample in a study of response to subunit inactivated influenza vaccine. Via MiXCR, TCRdb re-called the RT-PCR reads, giving one row per CDR3 protein. Among 530,000 or so distinct CDR3 sequences, 25% were seen once, and the ten largest hold under 2.5%. Sequenced material: CD4+ T cells sorted from PBMCs, taken more than 4 days after vaccination. Receptors originate from a man in his fifties who received an inactivated influenza vaccine.

V gene TRBV7-2 combines with J gene TRBJ2-7, with 7 bases lining up with TRBD1. Looked up from germline, CDR1 is SGHTA and CDR2 is FQGNSA. There are 14 residues in the CDR3. The ends lost 5 bases at V and 0 bases at J; junction bases unmatched: 4. The CDR3 DNA reads as TGTGCCAGCAGCGGCCGGGACAGCTCCTACGAGCAGTACTTC. It encodes CASSGRDSSYEQYF.

The V and J genes are TRBV12-3 or TRBV12-4 and TRBJ1-4, with D possibly TRBD1 on 5 matching bases. The V end lost 3 bases, the J end lost 8 bases, and 13 bases lay between the germline ends. This CDR3 has 14 amino acids. CDR3 sequence reads: CASSFGTYREKLFF. The CDR3 nucleotides are TGTGCCAGCAGTTTTGGGACCTATAGGGAAAAACTGTTTTTT.

The CDR3, as DNA: TGTGCCAGCAGCTTGGCCGGGCAGGGGGCCCACGAGCAGTACTTC. Translated: CASSLAGQGAHEQYF. The chain uses TRBV5-8 and TRBJ2-7; 8 bases align to TRBD1. From germline, CDR1 is SGHTS and CDR2 YDEGEE. J gave up 5 bases and V 0 bases, and 7 bases lay outside the gene matches. The CDR3 totals 15 residues.

This clonotype was counted ten times or more. The chain is built from TRBV20-1 and TRBJ2-4; D ambiguous. The ends were cut back, 3 bases at V and 0 bases at J, with 6 bases in the middle. The CDR3 extends over 13 amino acids. Looked up from germline, CDR1 is DFQATT and CDR2 is SNEGSKA (reference sequence). CDR3 sequence: CSARFRAKNIQYF. The CDR3 coding sequence is TGCAGTGCTAGGTTCAGAGCCAAAAACATTCAGTACTTC.

V usage is TRBV14 and J usage is TRBJ1-1; TRBD1 might be the D (5 bases). The CDR3 runs to 15 residues. V lost 1 base to trimming and J lost 5 bases, with 14 bases between them. Germline values: CDR1 SGHDN, CDR2 FVKESK. The CDR3, as DNA: TGTGCCAGCAGCCAAGCAAGGGGCGGATTTACTGAAGCTTTCTTT. It encodes CASSQARGGFTEAFF.